This entry lists 11 T cell receptor beta chains sequenced from one sample in a study of blood T cell repertoires in COVID-19. Libraries were prepared by immunoSEQ multiplex PCR; TCRdb keeps only in-frame clonotypes and omits some of them. The sample includes some 40,000 clones, 65% to 90% seen only once; the top ten take roughly 5%. The specimen was peripheral blood. Receptors were obtained from a man aged 35 to 55 with active COVID-19.

This chain uses TRBV7-4 with TRBJ2-1; 8 bases fit TRBD1. Germline CDR1 reads SGHVT; CDR2 reads SQSDAQ. V lost 1 base, J lost 4 bases, and 3 bases stayed unmatched. This CDR3 contains 15 residues. The CDR3 nucleotides read TGTGCCAGCAGCTTAGGGGGACAGGTATACAATGAGCAGTTCTTC. Its translation is CASSLGGQVYNEQFF.

The V gene is TRBV7-8, the J gene TRBJ2-1, with 11 bases matching TRBD2. Trimming removed 2 bases from V and 3 bases from J; junction bases left unmatched: 6. The CDR3 has 17 amino acids. CDR1 is SGHVS and CDR2 is FQNEAQ in the germline V gene. In DNA, the CDR3 is TGTGCCAGCAGCTTATCGACTAGCGGGATACTCTACAATGAGCAGTTCTTC. This codes for CASSLSTSGILYNEQFF.

The chain employs TRBV28 and TRBJ1-5; tentatively, D is TRBD1 (5 bases). V lost 8 bases and J 3 bases, leaving 23 bases between the germline ends. CDR1 is MDHEN and CDR2 is SYDVKM in the germline V gene. The CDR3 spans 17 residues. CDR3 residues: CASGSAGGPLVNQPQHF. The CDR3 DNA follows: TGTGCCAGCGGTTCCGCGGGGGGTCCTCTAGTCAATCAGCCCCAGCATTTT.

This chain connects TRBV7-3 to TRBJ2-1; 10 bases map to TRBD2. V lost 5 bases, J lost 2 bases, and 3 bases stayed unmatched. CDR1 and CDR2 (germline): SGHTA, FQGTGA. The CDR3 totals 15 residues. This chain's CDR3 is CASSRTSGPYNEQFF. The CDR3 DNA reads as TGTGCCAGCAGCCGGACTAGCGGTCCCTACAATGAGCAGTTCTTC. The variable domain in full, with the rest retrieved from reference TRBV7-3 and TRBJ2-1, is GAGVSQTPSNKVTEKGKYVELRCDPISGHTALYWYRQSLGQGPEFLIYFQGTGAADDSGLPNDRFFAVRPEGSVSTLKIQRTERGDSAVYLCASSRTSGPYNEQFFGPGTRLTVL.

This chain joins TRBV5-1 and TRBJ1-2; no reliable D call. The V gene's germline CDR1 is SGHRS and CDR2 YFSETQ. The CDR3 sequence is 14 residues long. Trimming cost V 5 bases and J 5 bases, with 16 bases left between them. The DNA of the CDR3 is TGCGCCAGCAGTCCAGGATTCCCCACTTATGGCTACACCTTC. It translates to CASSPGFPTYGYTF.

This clone is a singleton in its sample. The genes are TRBV11-2 and TRBJ2-1, with 8 bases lining up with TRBD2. The J segment lost 9 bases and the V segment lost 0 bases, leaving 7 bases of the junction unmatched. The CDR3 has 15 residues. The germline V gene encodes CDR1 SGHAT and CDR2 FQNNGV. The CDR3 DNA is TGTGCCAGCAGCTTAGACGGGAGGGGTTACGGTGAGCAGTTCTTC. Amino acid sequence: CASSLDGRGYGEQFF.

V usage is TRBV9 and J usage is TRBJ2-7; the D gene is possibly TRBD2 (5 bases). The CDR3 is 15 amino acids. V lost 0 bases and J lost 2, with 12 bases in between. The germline V gene encodes CDR1 SGDLS and CDR2 YYNGEE. CDR3 sequence (DNA): TGTGCCAGCAGCGTAGGGAACGGGATTCCCTACGAGCAGTACTTC. Translation: CASSVGNGIPYEQYF.

With respect to this clone: Sequence at one end of the junction differs from germline and may be a read error. V and J are TRBV7-7 and TRBJ2-5; 7 bases line up with TRBD1. There are 15 residues in the CDR3. Germline-derived CDR1 and CDR2 are SSHAT and FNYEAQ (reference sequence). The CDR3 here is CASSWHRGIGETQYF. In DNA, the CDR3 is TGTGCTAGCAGCTGGCACAGGGGTATCGGAGAGACCCAGTACTTC.

The chain carries TRBV28 and TRBJ2-7; D may be TRBD1 (5 bases). The V and J ends lost 3 bases and 6 bases respectively, with 18 bases between them. This CDR3 is built from 15 residues. Germline CDR1 and CDR2: MDHEN and SYDVKM. CDR3 bases: TGTGCCAGCAGTTTCCTACGGCAGGGCGGCTTCGAGCAGTACTTC. Protein: CASSFLRQGGFEQYF.

This sequence joins TRBV4-2 and TRBJ1-1; 7 bases match TRBD1. Germline trimming cut 2 bases from V and 2 bases from J; bases unmatched to any gene: 2. From germline, CDR1 is LGHNA and CDR2 YNFKEQ. There are 14 residues in the CDR3. The chain's CDR3 is CASSQNRGNTEAFF. The DNA of the CDR3 is TGTGCCAGCAGCCAAAACAGGGGAAACACTGAAGCTTTCTTT.

There are a few counts of this clone. The rearrangement uses TRBV27 and TRBJ2-7, with 7 bases identical to TRBD2. Germline V gene data show CDR1 as MNHEY and CDR2 as SMNVEV (reference sequence). V gave up 6 bases and J gave up 6 bases; unmatched junction bases: 14. The CDR3 sequence is 15 residues long. The CDR3: CASRLGGSPLPEQYF. The CDR3 DNA reads TGTGCCAGCAGGTTGGGGGGGAGCCCTCTCCCCGAGCAGTACTTC.